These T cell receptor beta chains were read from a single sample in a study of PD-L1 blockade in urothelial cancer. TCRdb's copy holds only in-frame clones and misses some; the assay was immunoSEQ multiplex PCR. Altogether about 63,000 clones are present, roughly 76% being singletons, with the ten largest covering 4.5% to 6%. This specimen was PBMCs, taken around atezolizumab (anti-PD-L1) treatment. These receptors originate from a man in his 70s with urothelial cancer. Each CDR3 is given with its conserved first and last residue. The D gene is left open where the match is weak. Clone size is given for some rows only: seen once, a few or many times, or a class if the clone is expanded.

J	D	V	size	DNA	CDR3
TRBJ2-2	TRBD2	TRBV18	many	TGTGCCAGCTCACCACCGGGCAGCGGGAGGAACAGCGGGGAGCTGTTTTTT	CASSPPGSGRNSGELFF
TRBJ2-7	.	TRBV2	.	TGTGCCAGCAGTCCATTAATTACAAATTACGAGCAGTACTTC	CASSPLITNYEQYF
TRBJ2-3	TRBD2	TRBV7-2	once	TGTGCCAGCAGCTTAGCCGGGAGGGGGAGAGATACGCAGTATTTT	CASSLAGRGRDTQYF
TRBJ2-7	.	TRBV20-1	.	TGCAGTGTGGACACCCCCCTCGAGCAGTACTTC	CSVDTPLEQYF
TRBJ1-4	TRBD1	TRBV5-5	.	TGTGCCAGCAGCGCTCCGACAGGGGGGGGAGAAAAACTGTTTTTT	CASSAPTGGGEKLFF
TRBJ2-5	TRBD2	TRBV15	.	TGTGCCACCAGCAGACTAAAAGGCGGGGGCCAAGAGACCCAGTACTTC	CATSRLKGGGQETQYF
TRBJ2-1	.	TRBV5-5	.	TGTGCCAGCAGCTCTGGGACCGACGAGTACCTCGTCCTTATTGGGGGCAAGTTCTTC	CASSSGTDEYLVLIGGKFF
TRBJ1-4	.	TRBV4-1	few	TGCGCCAGCAGCCAAGAGACCGCCGAGGTAGAAAAACTGTTTTTT	CASSQETAEVEKLFF
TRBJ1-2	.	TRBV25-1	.	TGTGCCAGCAGCCCCCCGGGAGGGTTCTATGGCTACACCTTC	CASSPPGGFYGYTF
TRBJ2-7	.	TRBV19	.	TGTGCCAGTAGTACTCGTGAGTATGGTCACGAGCAGTACTTC	CASSTREYGHEQYF
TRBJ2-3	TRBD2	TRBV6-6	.	TGTGCCAGCAGTCACGGGGCGGGAGGGCCACCAGATACGCAGTATTTT	CASSHGAGGPPDTQYF
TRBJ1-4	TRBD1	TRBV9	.	TGTGCCAGCAGCGAGCCTCCGACCGGGACAGGTTATAATGAAAAACTGTTTTTT	CASSEPPTGTGYNEKLFF
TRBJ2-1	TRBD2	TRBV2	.	TGTGCCAGCAAGAGCGGGGTTTACAATGAGCAGTTCTTC	CASKSGVYNEQFF